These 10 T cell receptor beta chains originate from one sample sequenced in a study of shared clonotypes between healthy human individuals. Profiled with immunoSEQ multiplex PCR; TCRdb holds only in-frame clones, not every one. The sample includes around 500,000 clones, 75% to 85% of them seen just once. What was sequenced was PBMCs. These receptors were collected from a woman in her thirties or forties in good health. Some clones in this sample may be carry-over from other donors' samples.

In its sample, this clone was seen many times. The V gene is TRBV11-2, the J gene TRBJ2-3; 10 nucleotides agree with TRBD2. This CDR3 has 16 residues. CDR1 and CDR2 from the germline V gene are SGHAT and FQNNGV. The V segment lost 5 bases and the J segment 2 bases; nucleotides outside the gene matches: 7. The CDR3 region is CASSVLLAGHTDTQYF. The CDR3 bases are TGTGCCAGCAGCGTTCTACTAGCGGGACACACAGATACGCAGTATTTT.

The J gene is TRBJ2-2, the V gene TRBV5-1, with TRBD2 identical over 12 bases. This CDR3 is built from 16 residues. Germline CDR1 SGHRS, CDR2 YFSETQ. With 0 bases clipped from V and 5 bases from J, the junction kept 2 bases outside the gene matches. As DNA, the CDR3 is TGCGCCAGCAGCTTGGCCGGGACTAGCGGGACCGGGGAGCTGTTTTTT. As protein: CASSLAGTSGTGELFF.

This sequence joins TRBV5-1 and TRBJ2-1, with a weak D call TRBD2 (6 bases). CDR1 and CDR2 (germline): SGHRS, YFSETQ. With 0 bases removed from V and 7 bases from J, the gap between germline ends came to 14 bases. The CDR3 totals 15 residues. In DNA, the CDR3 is TGCGCCAGCAGCTTGGATGTGGCCCGGGGGAATGAGCAGTTCTTC. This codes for CASSLDVARGNEQFF.

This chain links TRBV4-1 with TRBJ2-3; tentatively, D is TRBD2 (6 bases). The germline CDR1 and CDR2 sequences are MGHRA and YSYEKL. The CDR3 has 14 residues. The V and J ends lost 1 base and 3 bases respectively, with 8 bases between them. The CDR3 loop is CASSQGLATDTQYF. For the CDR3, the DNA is TGCGCCAGCAGCCAAGGGCTAGCGACAGATACGCAGTATTTT.

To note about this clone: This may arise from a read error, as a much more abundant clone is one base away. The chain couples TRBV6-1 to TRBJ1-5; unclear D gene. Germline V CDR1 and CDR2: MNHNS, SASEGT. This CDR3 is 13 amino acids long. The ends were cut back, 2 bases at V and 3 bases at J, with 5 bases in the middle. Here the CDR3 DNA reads TGTGCCAGCAGTGAACAGCACAATCAGCCCCAGCATTTT. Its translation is CASSEQHNQPQHF.

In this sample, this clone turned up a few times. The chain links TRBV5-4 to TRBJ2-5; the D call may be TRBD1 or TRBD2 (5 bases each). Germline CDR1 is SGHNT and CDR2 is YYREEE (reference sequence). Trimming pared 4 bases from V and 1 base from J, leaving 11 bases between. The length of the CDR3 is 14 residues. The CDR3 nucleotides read TGTGCCAGCAGCCAGTCCGGGGCCCAAGAGACCCAGTACTTC. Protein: CASSQSGAQETQYF.

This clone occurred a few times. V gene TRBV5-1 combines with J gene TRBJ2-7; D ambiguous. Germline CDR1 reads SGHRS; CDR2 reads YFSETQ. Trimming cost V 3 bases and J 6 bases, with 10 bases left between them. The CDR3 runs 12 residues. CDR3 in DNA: TGCGCCAGCAGCTCTTACCTGGGCGAGCAGTACTTC. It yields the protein CASSSYLGEQYF.

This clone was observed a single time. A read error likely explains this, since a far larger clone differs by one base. DNA of the CDR3: TGTGCCTGGAGTACCGGGGACGGCCATGGCTACACCTTC. Amino acids: CAWSTGDGHGYTF. The V call is TRBV30, the J call TRBJ1-2; D may be TRBD1 (5 bases). Germline CDR1 and CDR2: GTSNPN and SVGIG (reference sequence). This CDR3 is 13 amino acids long. The V end lost 2 bases, the J end lost 6 bases, and 13 bases lay between the germline ends.

CDR3 coding DNA: TGTGCCAGCAGCGATAGCCCTAGCGGGAGATCAGATACGCAGTATTTT. Protein sequence: CASSDSPSGRSDTQYF. The gene calls are TRBV9 and TRBJ2-3; 10 bases line up with TRBD2. The J segment lost 4 bases and the V segment lost 3 bases, leaving 8 bases of the junction unmatched. CDR1 is SGDLS and CDR2 is YYNGEE in the germline V gene. The CDR3 extends over 16 amino acids.

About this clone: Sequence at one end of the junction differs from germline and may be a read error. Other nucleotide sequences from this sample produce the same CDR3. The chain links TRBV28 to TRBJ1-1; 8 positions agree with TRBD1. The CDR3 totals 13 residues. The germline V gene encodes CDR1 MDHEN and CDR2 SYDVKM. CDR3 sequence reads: CASSLTGDTEAFF. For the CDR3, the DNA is TGTGCCAGTAGTTTGACAGGGGACACTGAAGCTTTCTTT.